Presented here are 21 T cell receptor beta chains from one specimen sequenced in a study of radiotherapy plus CTLA-4 blockade in lung cancer. The method was immunoSEQ multiplex PCR; TCRdb's version includes in-frame clones alone and lacks a portion of them. The sample consists of about 62,000 clones, roughly 76% of them appearing once. Source: peripheral blood, taken from a patient treated with radiotherapy plus ipilimumab. The receptors stem from a human donor with non-small cell lung cancer who had a complete response to radiotherapy plus ipilimumab.

This clone has more than one count but fewer than ten. This sequence joins TRBV7-6 and TRBJ2-1, with TRBD2 matching over 15 bases. V dropped 5 bases and J dropped 4; count of bases not matched to a gene: 9. Germline assignment: CDR1 SGHVS and CDR2 FNYEAQ. This CDR3 comprises 18 residues. The CDR3 is CASSPIGLAGGEYNEQFF. In nucleotides, the CDR3 is TGTGCCAGCAGCCCCATCGGACTAGCGGGAGGGGAGTACAATGAGCAGTTCTTC.

The chain recombines TRBV11-2 with TRBJ1-6; D uncertain. The CDR3 length is 12 residues. CDR1 is SGHAT, CDR2 FQNNGV, per germline. V gave up 3 bases and J gave up 10 bases, with 7 bases separating them. CDR3: CASSFSQSPLHF. CDR3 coding DNA: TGTGCCAGCAGCTTTAGCCAGTCACCCCTCCACTTT.

Remarks on this clone: The germline gene is not matched at one end of the junction; a read error may be the cause. The rearrangement links TRBV10-3 to TRBJ1-1; D ambiguous. The CDR3 has 14 amino acids. Germline lookup yields CDR1 ENHRY and CDR2 SYGVKD. The CDR3 DNA sequence: TGTGCCACCAGTAATGGAGGACGGAACACTGAAGCTTTCTTT. Translating it yields CATSNGGRNTEAFF.

The chain uses TRBV19 and TRBJ2-7; D remains ambiguous. V lost 2 bases to trimming and J lost 3 bases, with 11 bases between them. The CDR3 has 14 residues. Germline CDR1 is LNHDA and CDR2 is SQIVND (reference sequence). The CDR3 nucleotides are TGTGCCAGTAGTATACGGTCCTACCACTACGAGCAGTACTTC. Translated, it gives CASSIRSYHYEQYF.

The V call is TRBV28, the J call TRBJ1-1; the D gene is possibly TRBD1 (5 bases). V gave up 6 bases and J gave up 5 bases, with 10 bases separating them. CDR1 MDHEN and CDR2 SYDVKM come from the germline V gene. This CDR3 is built from 12 residues. The CDR3 sequence is CASRSGPTEAFF. CDR3 nucleotides: TGTGCCAGCAGATCAGGGCCTACTGAAGCTTTCTTT.

This clone appeared a single time. The chain joins TRBV5-1 to TRBJ2-7; the match to TRBD2 covers 13 bases. Losses at the gene ends were 3 bases for V and 4 bases for J; bases not matched to a gene: 16. Germline lookup yields CDR1 SGHRS and CDR2 YFSETQ. CDR3 size: 19 residues. The CDR3 DNA reads as TGCGCCAGCAGCTCCCTAGAAGTCCGACTAGCGGGAGGCCTATACGAGCAGTACTTC. Translation: CASSSLEVRLAGGLYEQYF.

The chain joins TRBV9 to TRBJ2-7; D unresolved. CDR1 and CDR2 from the germline V gene are SGDLS and YYNGEE. The CDR3 extends over 14 amino acids. V was pared by 4 bases and J by 3 bases, with 14 bases between. CDR3 sequence reads: CASSFTPSDYEQYF. DNA for the CDR3: TGTGCCAGCAGCTTTACCCCCAGTGACTACGAGCAGTACTTC.

This clone was detected a few times. V and J are TRBV7-9 and TRBJ2-5, with TRBD2 matching 10 bases. CDR3 length equals 14 residues. Germline V gene sequence: CDR1 SEHNR, CDR2 FQNEAQ (reference sequence). Unmatched junction bases numbered 4, after V lost 5 bases and J lost 4 bases. CDR3 amino acids: CASSAGLATETQYF. The CDR3 nucleotides are TGTGCCAGCAGCGCGGGACTAGCGACAGAGACCCAGTACTTC.

The chain links TRBV28 to TRBJ2-7; 11 bases match TRBD2. The CDR3 consists of 18 residues. Germline V lookup: CDR1 MDHEN, CDR2 SYDVKM. Trimming cost V 6 bases and J 4 bases; bases outside gene matches: 17. DNA of the CDR3: TGTGCCAGCAGGTTTGAGTTGGGAGCGACTAGCGGGAAGTACGAGCAGTACTTC. Residues: CASRFELGATSGKYEQYF.

The gene calls are TRBV4-1 and TRBJ2-7, with 12 bases lining up with TRBD2. The trim removed 3 bases at V and 1 base at J, leaving 1 base unmatched. This CDR3 contains 15 residues. Germline loops: CDR1 MGHRA, CDR2 YSYEKL. CDR3 amino acids: CASSQLAGGSYEQYF. The CDR3, as DNA: TGCGCCAGCAGCCAGCTAGCGGGGGGGTCCTACGAGCAGTACTTC.

This clone was seen a few times. V gene TRBV6-6 combines with J gene TRBJ1-2, with D unresolved. The germline V and J ends were trimmed by 0 bases and 4 bases, with 12 bases remaining between them. Germline V CDR1 and CDR2: MNHNY, SVGAGI (reference sequence). The CDR3 has 15 amino acids. CDR3 coding DNA: TGTGCCAGCAGTTACTCGGTACTCGCTGCCTATGGCTACACCTTC. Protein sequence: CASSYSVLAAYGYTF.

The rearrangement uses TRBV28 and TRBJ1-5; D might be TRBD1 (6 bases). The CDR3 has 15 residues. The V gene's germline CDR1 is MDHEN and CDR2 SYDVKM. The V gene lost 9 bases and the J gene lost 6 bases, with 21 bases spanning the gap. CDR3 protein: CASESPGTGSQPQHF. CDR3 nucleotides: TGTGCCAGTGAGTCCCCGGGAACAGGGAGTCAGCCCCAGCATTTT.

The V gene is TRBV5-1, the J gene TRBJ1-1; no clear D. V lost 3 bases to trimming and J lost 1 base, with 13 bases between them. The germline V gene has CDR1 SGHRS and CDR2 YFSETQ. The CDR3 consists of 15 residues. The CDR3 loop is CASSSNRNKNTEAFF. As DNA, the CDR3 is TGCGCCAGCAGCTCGAACAGAAATAAGAACACTGAAGCTTTCTTT.

This clone has just a few counts. The rearrangement uses TRBV6-1 and TRBJ1-6; 8 positions match TRBD1. V lost 5 bases to trimming and J lost 10 bases; unmatched junction nucleotides: 7. Per germline, CDR1 MNHNS and CDR2 SASEGT. This CDR3 is built from 14 residues. The CDR3 nucleotides read TGTGCCAGCAGTACGTCAGGGGGCCTCTCACCCCTCCACTTT. Amino acid sequence: CASSTSGGLSPLHF.

The gene calls are TRBV6-5 and TRBJ1-5; D gene uncertain. This CDR3 comprises 12 residues. Germline CDR1 and CDR2: MNHEY and SVGAGI. Trimming cost V 6 bases and J 12 bases, with 15 bases left between them. The CDR3 is CASRTRWLVQHF. The CDR3 DNA sequence: TGTGCCAGCAGAACCAGGTGGCTCGTCCAGCATTTT.

This sequence joins TRBV27 and TRBJ2-5, with D possibly TRBD1 on 6 matching bases. Germline V lookup: CDR1 MNHEY, CDR2 SMNVEV (reference sequence). The CDR3 covers 13 residues. Between the trimmed V and J ends, which lost 6 bases and 4 bases, there was a span of 12 bases. DNA of the CDR3: TGTGCCAGCAGCTACAGGGAAGGAGAGACCCAGTACTTC. This sequence encodes CASSYREGETQYF.

This chain uses TRBV7-9 with TRBJ2-7, with D perhaps TRBD1 (7 bases). The V gene lost 2 bases and the J gene lost 7 bases, with 18 bases spanning the gap. Germline CDR1 reads SEHNR; CDR2 reads FQNEAQ (reference sequence). This CDR3 is 15 amino acids long. CDR3 sequence: CASSLTGPRGVEQYF. CDR3 DNA sequence: TGTGCCAGCAGCTTAACGGGACCCAGGGGGGTTGAGCAGTACTTC.

The chain uses TRBV11-3 and TRBJ1-1; possible D gene TRBD1, 5 bases. CDR3 length: 14 amino acids. V lost 2 bases, J lost 1 base, and 8 bases lay in between. Per germline, CDR1 SGHNT and CDR2 YENEEA. The CDR3 sequence is CASSLQGQNTEAFF. The CDR3 DNA reads as TGTGCCAGCAGCTTACAGGGTCAGAACACTGAAGCTTTCTTT.

This clone was recorded only once. The rearrangement uses TRBV5-1 and TRBJ2-3, with TRBD2 as a possible D gene (5 bases). V was clipped by 6 bases and J by 3 bases, with 14 bases between them. Germline CDR1 and CDR2: SGHRS and YFSETQ. The CDR3 is made up of 14 amino acids. CDR3 loop: CASKLSGWTDTQYF. The CDR3 nucleotides read TGCGCCAGCAAGCTCAGCGGATGGACAGATACGCAGTATTTT.

Only a few counts were recorded for this clone. This rearrangement joins TRBV18 to TRBJ2-1; 12 bases fit TRBD2. With 2 bases clipped from V and 10 bases from J, the junction kept 6 bases outside the gene matches. Germline V gene data show CDR1 as KGHSH and CDR2 as LQKENI. This CDR3 region has 15 residues. The CDR3 is CASSPTSGRLREQFF. CDR3 nucleotides: TGTGCCAGCTCACCAACTAGCGGGAGGTTGCGGGAGCAGTTCTTC.

The chain carries TRBV28 and TRBJ1-3; D call uncertain. CDR1 is MDHEN, CDR2 SYDVKM, per germline. CDR3 length equals 15 residues. V lost 4 bases and J lost 4, with 14 bases in between. The CDR3 DNA reads TGTGCCAGCAGTTCCCCGACTCTGAGGGGAAACACCATATATTTT. This gives the protein CASSSPTLRGNTIYF.